The text below deals with one TCR beta chain. Antigen unknown. The data were taken from a study of T cell responses to AZD1222 COVID-19 vaccine. For the study at large: Samples with a second dose at about 4 or about 12 weeks were pooled together. Overall study findings and caveats: Baseline antibody screening turned up just six or seven seropositive AZD1222 recipients. Females outnumbered males among donors, who were mostly white British; clonal diversity was possibly underestimated. No repertoire was sampled before or during the peak T cell response, only after it.

Sequencing was performed with immunoSEQ multiplex PCR; in TCRdb, only in-frame clones are kept and a portion is missing. The sample shows about 130,000 clones, approximately 90% of them seen only once. Between the trimmed V and J ends, which lost 8 bases and 5 bases, there was a span of 13 bases. The CDR3 sequence is 13 residues long. Germline CDR1 reads LNHDA; CDR2 reads SQIVND (reference sequence). The J gene is TRBJ2-1, the V gene TRBV19, with D uncertain. The TCR was taken from an adult in good health. The specimen comprised peripheral blood, sampled on day 0 of AZD1222 vaccination. The CDR3 region has the DNA TGTGCCAGTTCAGGCCGACGCCACAATGAGCAGTTCTTC. It specifies CASSGRRHNEQFF.